Below are 8 T cell receptor beta chains sequenced from a single sample in a study of shared clonotypes between healthy human individuals. Measured with immunoSEQ multiplex PCR; TCRdb has only the in-frame clones, and not every one. The sample lists about 700,000 clones, 90% to 95% seen once, with about 24% in the top ten. As defined, naive CD8 cells were CD45RO-negative and positively selected for CCR7, with terminally differentiated effector memory CD45RA+ cells excluded. The sample was naive CD8+ T cells sorted from blood. The receptors here all came from a man aged 25-45 years in good health.

V and J are TRBV7-9 and TRBJ1-1, with D maybe TRBD1 (6 bases). V was trimmed by 5 bases and J by 1 base, leaving 11 bases between them. This CDR3 region has 14 residues. The germline CDR1 and CDR2 sequences are SEHNR and FQNEAQ (reference sequence). For the CDR3, the DNA is TGTGCCAGCAGCCCGACGACAGGGAACACTGAAGCTTTCTTT. This encodes CASSPTTGNTEAFF.

The chain uses TRBV7-9 and TRBJ2-5; a weak D match, TRBD2 (6 bases). The CDR3 covers 15 residues. Deletions cut 5 bases from V and 4 bases from J, with 17 bases between. The germline V gene has CDR1 SEHNR and CDR2 FQNEAQ (reference sequence). The CDR3 protein is CASSPAEGRGETQYF. In DNA form, the CDR3 reads TGTGCCAGCAGCCCGGCGGAGGGACGCGGAGAGACCCAGTACTTC.

Here the CDR3 DNA reads TGCGCCAGCAGCAGCAGGGCGGTCGGGGAGCTGTTTTTT. This gives the protein CASSSRAVGELFF. The V and J genes are TRBV4-1 and TRBJ2-2, with D possibly TRBD1 on 5 matching bases. Germline lookup yields CDR1 MGHRA and CDR2 YSYEKL. This CDR3 is 13 amino acids long. Between the trimmed V and J ends, which lost 5 bases and 7 bases, there was a span of 11 bases.

This chain uses TRBV11-2 with TRBJ2-7, with D perhaps matching TRBD1 (5 bases). The germline V gene has CDR1 SGHAT and CDR2 FQNNGV. With 4 bases removed from V and 3 bases from J, the gap between germline ends came to 13 bases. The CDR3 is made up of 14 amino acids. The CDR3 is CASSSAGQGYEQYF. In nucleotides, the CDR3 is TGTGCCAGCAGCTCAGCTGGGCAGGGCTACGAGCAGTACTTC. Drawing the rest from reference TRBV11-2 and TRBJ2-7, the complete variable domain is EAGVAQSPRYKIIEKRQSVAFWCNPISGHATLYWYQQILGQGPKLLIQFQNNGVVDDSQLPKDRFSAERLKGVDSTLKIQPAKLEDSAVYLCASSSAGQGYEQYFGPGTRLTVT.

J is TRBJ2-7 and V is TRBV21-1; the D call in the table, TRBD1, was not verified against the DNA. TRBV21-1 is flagged as a pseudogene. The CDR3 loop spans 19 amino acids. The DNA of the CDR3 is TGTGCCAGCAGCAATAAGTCTCTTTCCAGACAGGGGAGGGTTTACGAGCAGTACTTC. Translated, it gives CASSNKSLSRQGRVYEQYF.

This chain connects TRBV4-1 to TRBJ2-7; possible D gene TRBD2, 6 bases. Germline loops: CDR1 MGHRA, CDR2 YSYEKL. CDR3 size: 15 residues. V was trimmed by 2 bases and J by 5 bases, leaving 16 bases between them. This CDR3 is CASSQLGLPLDEQYF. CDR3 DNA sequence: TGCGCCAGCAGCCAACTGGGACTTCCTCTGGACGAGCAGTACTTC.

This clone has just one count. V gene TRBV27 combines with J gene TRBJ2-3; 10 bases match TRBD2. The V gene end was trimmed by 5 bases and the J gene end by 1 base; junction bases not matched to a gene: 9. This CDR3 has 17 amino acids. Germline V gives CDR1 MNHEY, CDR2 SMNVEV (reference sequence). CDR3 amino acids: CASSDFSGRLGTDTQYF. The CDR3 DNA sequence: TGTGCCAGCAGTGACTTTAGCGGGAGGTTAGGCACAGATACGCAGTATTTT.

V gene TRBV5-5 combines with J gene TRBJ2-7; 7 nucleotides agree with TRBD1. With 1 base clipped from V and 4 bases from J, the junction kept 8 bases outside the gene matches. CDR3 length: 15 amino acids. Per germline, CDR1 SGHKS and CDR2 YYEKEE (reference sequence). CDR3 in DNA: TGTGCCAGCAGCTTGATAGGGGGCGCGCGATACGAGCAGTACTTC. Translation: CASSLIGGARYEQYF. Looking up the rest from reference TRBV5-5 and TRBJ2-7 gives the full variable domain: DAGVTQSPTHLIKTRGQQVTLRCSPISGHKSVSWYQQVLGQGPQFIFQYYEKEERGRGNFPDRFSARQFPNYSSELNVNALLLGDSALYLCASSLIGGARYEQYFGPGTRLTVT.